This T cell receptor (beta chain) was sequenced for a study of CD8+ T cells in alopecia areata. Turning to the study itself: Treated individuals took tofacitinib by mouth, 5 to 10 mg twice daily. A 6-month period off drug followed tofacitinib, which lasted 6 to 18 months.

Whole-study results and caveats: The study found TCR sharing across patients less clear than in mice, possibly for HLA reasons.

Turning to this clone: What it binds is not known.

The germline gives CDR1 MNHNY, CDR2 SVGAGI (reference sequence). CDR3 size: 14 residues. The ends were cut back, 1 base at V and 1 base at J, with 7 bases in the middle. RNA extraction and reverse transcription yielded cDNA as sequencing template. Assay: immunoSEQ multiplex PCR; the TCRdb copy retains only in-frame clones and omits some. Of about 180,000 clones listed, approximately 62% are singletons. The sequences come from CD4+ T cells sorted from blood, collected at week 0. This receptor was identified in a human donor with alopecia areata. The chain uses TRBV6-6 and TRBJ1-1; D is unresolved. CDR3 in amino acids: CASSYLGKNTEAFF. The CDR3 coding sequence is TGTGCCAGCAGTTACTTAGGCAAGAACACTGAAGCTTTCTTT.